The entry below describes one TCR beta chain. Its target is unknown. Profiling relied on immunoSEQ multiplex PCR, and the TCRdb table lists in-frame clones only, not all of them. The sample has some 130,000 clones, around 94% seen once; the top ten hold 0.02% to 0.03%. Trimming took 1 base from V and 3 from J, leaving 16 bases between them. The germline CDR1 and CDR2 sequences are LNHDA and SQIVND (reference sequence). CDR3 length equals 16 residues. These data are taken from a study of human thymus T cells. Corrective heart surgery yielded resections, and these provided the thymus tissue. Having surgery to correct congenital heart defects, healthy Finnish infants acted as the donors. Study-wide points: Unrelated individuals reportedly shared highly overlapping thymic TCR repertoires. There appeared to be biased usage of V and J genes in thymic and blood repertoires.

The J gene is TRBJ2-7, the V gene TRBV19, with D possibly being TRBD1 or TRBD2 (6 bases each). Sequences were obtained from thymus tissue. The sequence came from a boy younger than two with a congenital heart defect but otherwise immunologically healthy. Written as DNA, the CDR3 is TGTGCCAGTAGTATAGGACAGGCAAGGGAGGTCTACGAGCAGTACTTC. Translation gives CASSIGQAREVYEQYF.